The T cell receptor (beta chain) described here comes from a study of OX40 agonist ivuxolimab in advanced cancers. Trimming took 6 bases from V and 3 from J, leaving 9 bases between them. CDR3 length: 13 residues. Germline assignment: CDR1 MDHEN and CDR2 SYDVKM. Profiling relied on immunoSEQ multiplex PCR, and the TCRdb table lists in-frame clones only, not all of them. The sample shows fewer than 90,000 clones, about 90% of them seen only once. The sequence was obtained from an adult with an advanced solid tumor such as melanoma, head and neck, liver or kidney cancer. The chain joins TRBV28 to TRBJ1-5; tentatively, D is TRBD1 (5 bases). The sequencing used CD4+ or CD8+ T cells sorted from blood, collected in a trial of the OX40 agonist ivuxolimab. CDR3 in amino acids: CASSTGTNQPQHF. CDR3 DNA: TGTGCCAGCAGCACAGGTACCAATCAGCCCCAGCATTTT.